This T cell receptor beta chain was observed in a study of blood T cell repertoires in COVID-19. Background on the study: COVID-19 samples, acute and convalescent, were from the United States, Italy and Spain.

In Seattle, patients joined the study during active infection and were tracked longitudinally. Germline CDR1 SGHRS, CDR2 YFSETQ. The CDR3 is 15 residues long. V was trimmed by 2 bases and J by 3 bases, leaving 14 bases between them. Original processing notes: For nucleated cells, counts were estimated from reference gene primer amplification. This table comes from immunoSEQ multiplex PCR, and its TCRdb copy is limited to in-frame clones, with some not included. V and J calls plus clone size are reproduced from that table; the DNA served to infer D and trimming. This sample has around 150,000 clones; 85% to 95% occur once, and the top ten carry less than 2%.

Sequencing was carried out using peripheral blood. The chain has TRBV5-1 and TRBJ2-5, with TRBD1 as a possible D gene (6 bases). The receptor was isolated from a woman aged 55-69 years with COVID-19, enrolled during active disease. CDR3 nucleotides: TGCGCCAGCAGCTTCGGGGCAGGGGTGGAAGAGACCCAGTACTTC. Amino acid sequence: CASSFGAGVEETQYF. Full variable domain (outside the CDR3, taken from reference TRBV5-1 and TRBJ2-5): KAGVTQTPRYLIKTRGQQVTLSCSPISGHRSVSWYQQTPGQGLQFLFEYFSETQRNKGNFPGRFSGRQFSNSRSEMNVSTLELGDSALYLCASSFGAGVEETQYFGPGTRLLVL.